This TCR beta chain was retrieved from a study of blood T cell repertoires in COVID-19 (dated by TCRdb to the early 2020s). Context from the whole study: Samples covering the acute and convalescent phases of COVID-19 were provided by collaborators in the United States, Italy and Spain. The material from the prospective study consisted of cDNA or gDNA derived from T cells, B-cell-depleted T cells, or PBMCs. The dataset comprised deeply sampled blood TCRbeta repertoires from subjects exposed to, actively infected with, or recovered from COVID-19. The repertoires were made available in a free public database intended to serve as a resource for research on the immune response to SARS-CoV-2. Samples came from the ongoing ImmuneRACE study (first 160 participants) plus 1,254 subjects from 6 global collaborators. Nearly every sample came with metadata listing a de-identified subject ID, COVID-19 status, age in years and sex. HLA class I and class II types, where available, came from metadata supplied by the sample provider rather than from assay-based typing. Paper-wide results and their limitations: The amount of clinical and demographic metadata varied by source and participant and was provided uncurated.

Another Seattle source contributed samples from volunteer blood donors who had recovered from COVID-19. The collaborating institutions used their own protocols to collect whole blood in K2EDTA tubes. For TCRbeta analysis, collaborators shipped samples in one of three forms: frozen whole blood, isolated PBMCs, or DNA extracted from either of those sample types. The immunoSEQ Assay, a bias-controlled multiplex PCR, was used to amplify TCRbeta CDR3 regions from genomic DNA. On the authors' methods: The number of nucleated cells in each sample was estimated from the amplification of reference gene primers within the assay. Sequence reads were collapsed and filtered to measure the absolute abundance of every unique TCRbeta CDR3 rearrangement. For each sample, productive Simpson clonality was calculated by taking the square root of Simpson's diversity index across productive rearrangements. TCRdb holds this immuneACCESS table with in-frame rearrangements only. Some clones are missing; in checked studies, unresolved V genes explain under half, and the rest has no known cause. Clonal size and the V and J genes are those of that table, whereas D and trimming came from the DNA. The sample yields nearly 250,000 clones; roughly 86% were counted once. The ten top clones hold around 1.5% of the sample.

About this clone: Its antigen specificity is not known. Base qualities are missing; no much larger clone stands one base away.

The germline V gene (reference sequence) provides CDR1 MNHEY and CDR2 SMNVEV. The CDR3 numbers 19 residues from cysteine through phenylalanine. The only DNA kept is the CDR3, 57 bases in frame from the first base. V trim: 6 bases; J trim: 0 bases; unmatched bases: 14. This TCR came from a woman in her sixties who had recovered from COVID-19. This chain joins TRBV27 to TRBJ2-7; 13 central nucleotides agree with TRBD2. Sequences were obtained from peripheral blood. This receptor has the CDR3 CASRKRTGTSGASSYEQYF. The nucleotide sequence reads as follows: TGTGCCAGCAGAAAACGAACCGGGACTAGCGGGGCATCCTCCTACGAGCAGTACTTC.